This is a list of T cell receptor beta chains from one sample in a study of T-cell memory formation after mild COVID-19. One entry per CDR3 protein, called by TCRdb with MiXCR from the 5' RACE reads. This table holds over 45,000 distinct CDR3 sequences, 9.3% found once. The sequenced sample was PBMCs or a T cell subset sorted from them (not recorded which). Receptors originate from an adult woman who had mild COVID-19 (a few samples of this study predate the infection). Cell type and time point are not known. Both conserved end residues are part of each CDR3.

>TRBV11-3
CASSLDYSYNEQFF
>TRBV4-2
CASSQDWRGNQPQHF
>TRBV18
CASSPGVDSNYGYTF
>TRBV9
CASSARDRGLTDTQYF
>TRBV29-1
CSVEDPGGDTQYF
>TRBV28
CASSPLDRDSYEQYF
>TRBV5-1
CASSLSRGGNEKLFF
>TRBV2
CASSRGTVIAKNIQYF
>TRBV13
CASSSIRTGGTDTQYF
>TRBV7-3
CASSLLLRRTDTQYF
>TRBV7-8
CASSLAEVTDTQYF
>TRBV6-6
CASGVSGSPTDTQYF
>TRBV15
CATSIMTGGEQYF
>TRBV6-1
CASSGRQGTSNQPQHF
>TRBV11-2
CASSHGQGGVEGYGYTF
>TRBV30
CAWISGRATDTQYF
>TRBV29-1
CSAGDRLSGGNTIYF
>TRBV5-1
CASSLGGLPSGNTIYF
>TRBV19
CASSLQGRYEQYF
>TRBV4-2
CASSQDLAGYLNQPQHF
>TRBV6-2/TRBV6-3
CASSYSSGRAGGRTDTQYF
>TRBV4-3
CASSPVREGLYEQYF
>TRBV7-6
CASSLTAGGSYEQYF
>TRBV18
CASSRPGLAGDEQFF
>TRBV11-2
CASSPRTSKEETQYF
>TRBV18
CASPDLSGNTIYF
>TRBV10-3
CAISELTPEQFF
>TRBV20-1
CSARDMRGLKETQYF
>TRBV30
CAWSNGLAVSYEQYF